This T cell receptor beta chain was documented in a study of cytomegalovirus exposure and HLA in healthy donors. The CDR3 length is 18 residues. CDR1 and CDR2 (germline): SEHNR, FQNEAQ (reference sequence). Amplification used 60 Vbeta primers and 13 Jbeta primers. Some clones are missing from TCRdb's copy, which holds only in-frame ones; the method was immunoSEQ multiplex PCR. The repertoire holds around 100,000 clones, around 70% seen once, with 4% to 5.5% in the top ten. Concerning this clone: What it binds is unknown. A read error may account for a junction end that differs from germline.

Notes on the study in general: The study flagged roughly 150 TCR beta chains as cytomegalovirus-associated. Cytomegalovirus status was reportedly diagnosed by the classifier with high specificity and sensitivity. There were reportedly fewer N-insertions in an Asian-associated ancestry cluster than the roughly 610-donor mean, in a later analysis.

The source is a man aged 25 to 40 in good health and CMV-seropositive. The rearrangement joins TRBV7-9 to TRBJ2-5, with 11 bases aligning to TRBD2. What was sequenced was PBMCs. CDR3 residues: CSSSLAGLAGPSGETQYF. CDR3 sequence (DNA): TGTTCCAGCAGCTTAGCTGGACTAGCGGGCCCCTCAGGAGAGACCCAGTACTTC.